This T cell receptor beta chain was sequenced for a study of blood T cell repertoires in COVID-19. Study-level information: T cells, B-cell-depleted T cells, or PBMCs provided the cDNA or gDNA that served as material.

The method was immunoSEQ multiplex PCR; TCRdb's version includes in-frame clones alone and lacks a portion of them. Of 210,000 or so clones in the sample, 75% to 85% were seen once. Sequencing input: PBMCs or T cells enriched from blood (not recorded which). This TCR was sampled from a man in his thirties or forties with acute COVID-19.

CDR3 sequence (DNA): TGTGCCAGCAGCTTAACAGGGGCGAGGACTGAAGCTTTCTTT. Translation gives CASSLTGARTEAFF. J is TRBJ1-1 and V is TRBV5-6; TRBD1 aligns across 7 bases. CDR1 and CDR2 from the germline V gene are SGHDT and YYEEEE. V trimming: 2 bases; J trimming: 5 bases; junction bases outside the gene matches: 6. The CDR3 spans 14 residues.